This T cell receptor (beta chain) was observed in a study of monozygotic twins with cystic fibrosis. Notes on the study in general: Monozygotic CF twins shared more identical nucleotide clonotypes than unrelated patients. Median Simpson clonality of approximately 0.01 suggested naive T cells predominated. Co-twins had the most similar V usage for 13 of 16 pairs, J for 8. Shared CDR3 numbers were not associated with age, concordance or severity.

Sequencing was performed with immunoSEQ multiplex PCR; in TCRdb, only in-frame clones are kept and a portion is missing. The sample has around 30,000 clones, roughly 96% seen once. Notes on this clone: Its antigen is unknown.

CDR1 is SGHRS, CDR2 YFSETQ, per germline. The J segment lost 5 bases and the V segment lost 0 bases, leaving 3 bases of the junction unmatched. CDR3 length equals 14 residues. The V and J genes are TRBV5-1 and TRBJ1-1, with 8 bases lining up with TRBD1. The TCR was taken from a girl aged 2 to 10 with cystic fibrosis. Sequencing was carried out using blood. The DNA for the CDR3 is TGCGCCAGCAGCTTGGGACAGGGGAGTACTGAAGCTTTCTTT. Protein: CASSLGQGSTEAFF.